Listed below are T cell receptor beta chains from one sample, sequenced in a study of blood T cell repertoires in COVID-19. Generated by immunoSEQ multiplex PCR, the TCRdb table keeps only in-frame clones and is missing some. Here the sample spans under 250,000 clones, about 79% being singletons. Material for sequencing was peripheral blood. These receptors were obtained from a man over 45 with active or convalescent COVID-19. The CDR3 runs from the conserved cysteine through the conserved F or W. The order of the fields is D gene, J gene, clone size, V gene, CDR3 DNA, CDR3 protein. A D gene is named only where the DNA matches it firmly. For some rows the clone size is stated as once, few or many, or as a class when expanded; others skip it.

. TRBJ2-3 . TRBV27 TGTGCCAGCAGTTTATCGTGGAGGGTTTGGTCAGATACGCAGTATTTT CASSLSWRVWSDTQYF
. TRBJ2-1 . TRBV2 TGTGCCAGCAGCGAGGTCGGAGTAGGGGGAATAGGGTACAATGAGCAGTTCTTC CASSEVGVGGIGYNEQFF
TRBD1 TRBJ1-1 . TRBV5-1 TGCGCCAGCAGCCCCTGGGACAGGGGAAAAGCTTTCTTT CASSPWDRGKAFF
TRBD1 TRBJ2-1 . TRBV5-4 TGTGCCAGCAGCGACAAAGTGGGACAGGGGTCGGATGAGCAGTTCTTC CASSDKVGQGSDEQFF
. TRBJ1-6 . TRBV7-9 TGTGCCAGCAGCCACGCGAACGGTTCACCCCTCCACTTT CASSHANGSPLHF
. TRBJ1-1 . TRBV18 TGTGCCAGCTCACCCGACGTCGGGTCTTTCTTT CASSPDVGSFF
TRBD1 TRBJ2-7 . TRBV11-1 TGTGCCAGCAGCTTCAATAGAGGGGGCTACGACGAGCAGTACTTC CASSFNRGGYDEQYF
. TRBJ1-3 . TRBV4-2 TGTGCCAGCAGCCAAGATCTGACTGCTGGAAACACCATATATTTT CASSQDLTAGNTIYF
. TRBJ2-2 . TRBV28 TGTGCCAGCAGTTTAGCAGGCCTGAACACCGGGGAGCTGTTTTTT CASSLAGLNTGELFF
. TRBJ1-1 . TRBV4-1 TGCGCCAGCAGCCAAGTGGGCGTTCCGAACAGGAGCACTGAAGCTTTCTTT CASSQVGVPNRSTEAFF
. TRBJ1-3 few TRBV11-2 TGTGCCAGCAGCTTTAGCAGAAACACCATATATTTT CASSFSRNTIYF
. TRBJ1-1 . TRBV7-6 TGTGCCAGCAGCGGGCGGAGGGATGAAGCTTTCTTT CASSGRRDEAFF
. TRBJ2-1 . TRBV4-3 TGCGCCAGCAGCCAAGATAGGAGCTCCTACAATGAGCAGTTCTTC CASSQDRSSYNEQFF
. TRBJ2-2 . TRBV21-1 TGTGCCAGCAGCAAACCCCAAGCGGGAGCGAACACCGGGGAGCTGTTTTTT CASSKPQAGANTGELFF
. TRBJ2-1 . TRBV15 TGTGCCACCAGCAGCCTGGGCGGGTCCAACAATGAGCAGTTCTTC CATSSLGGSNNEQFF
. TRBJ1-1 . TRBV5-1 TGCGCCAGCAGCCCCAATGGGGGACTGTTGAACACTGAAGCTTTCTTT CASSPNGGLLNTEAFF
. TRBJ2-3 . TRBV5-5 TGTGCCAGCAGCTACCTCCAGCGGAGCACAGATACGCAGTATTTT CASSYLQRSTDTQYF
. TRBJ1-1 few TRBV29-1 TGCAGCGGAAGATGGACAATGAACACTGAAGCTTTCTTT CSGRWTMNTEAFF
. TRBJ2-2 few TRBV3-1/TRBV3-2 TGTGCCAGCAGCCCAGGATTTAACACCGGGGAGCTGTTTTTT CASSPGFNTGELFF
TRBD1 TRBJ1-1 . TRBV5-4 TGTGCCAGCAGACGGGACAGCCACACTGAAGCTTTCTTT CASRRDSHTEAFF
. TRBJ2-7 . TRBV2 TGTGCCAGCAGTTACACGACGGAGAGCTCCTACGAGCAGTACTTC CASSYTTESSYEQYF
. TRBJ1-3 few TRBV4-3 TGCGCCAGCAGTCCAAGGTCGGGGAAATCTGGAAACACCATATATTTT CASSPRSGKSGNTIYF
. TRBJ2-1 . TRBV9 TGTGCCAGCAGCGTAGACTATTCGTTTGAGGGTAATTTAGTGAATGAGCAGTTCTTC CASSVDYSFEGNLVNEQFF
. TRBJ1-3 . TRBV4-3 TGCGCCAGCAGCCAAGAGATACCGGGTCTCTCTGGAAACACCATATATTTT CASSQEIPGLSGNTIYF
TRBD1 TRBJ1-2 . TRBV25-1 TGTGCCAGCAGTGAATCAGGGACAGTAAGAGGCTACACCTTC CASSESGTVRGYTF
. TRBJ1-1 few TRBV10-3 TGTGCCATCAGTGGGACAGCGAACACTGAAGCTTTCTTT CAISGTANTEAFF
. TRBJ2-5 . TRBV7-2 TGTGCCAGCAGCTTACGGTCCGGGGGTCGAGAGACCCAGTACTTC CASSLRSGGRETQYF
TRBD2 TRBJ2-1 . TRBV4-2 TGTGCCAGCAGCCAAGCTAGCGGTCTGGCCTACAATGAGCAGTTCTTC CASSQASGLAYNEQFF
TRBD1 TRBJ2-5 once TRBV5-1 TGCGCCAGCAAGGTGGGCAGGGGGCAAGAGACCCAGTACTTC CASKVGRGQETQYF
TRBD1 TRBJ1-2 . TRBV7-2 TGTGCCAGCAGCTCGGGACAGGGGGACTTATCTCCTAACTATGGCTACACCTTC CASSSGQGDLSPNYGYTF
. TRBJ2-2 . TRBV4-3 TGCGCCAGCAGCCAAATTCAGGACACCGGGGAGCTGTTTTTT CASSQIQDTGELFF
. TRBJ2-1 . TRBV7-3 TGTGCCAGCAGCTTAAGCGGTACCGAGCAGTTCTTC CASSLSGTEQFF
. TRBJ2-1 . TRBV18 TGTGCCAGCTCACCAAACCGGGCCAAAGCGGGCAATGAGCAGTTCTTC CASSPNRAKAGNEQFF
TRBD2 TRBJ2-7 few TRBV19 TGTGCCAGTAGTCGGCTAGCGGATATCTCCTACGAGCAGTACTTC CASSRLADISYEQYF
TRBD1 TRBJ1-5 . TRBV4-1 TGCGCCAGCAGCCAGGGACAGGGGGCTTATCAGCCCCAGCATTTT CASSQGQGAYQPQHF
TRBD1 TRBJ2-7 . TRBV10-3 TGTGCCATCGGGGCTCCCGGGACAGGTCAGTCCGTGGCCTACGAGCAGTACTTC CAIGAPGTGQSVAYEQYF
TRBD1 TRBJ2-1 . TRBV18 TGTGCCAGCACAATATCGACAGGGGTCAATGAGCAGTTCTTC CASTISTGVNEQFF
. TRBJ2-3 once TRBV6-5 TGTGCCAGCAGTTTGCGGTCAGGGGCACATACGCAGTATTTT CASSLRSGAHTQYF
TRBD1 TRBJ1-6 . TRBV4-3 TGCGCCAGCAGCCTCACTCCTTTGACAGGGGGTAATAATTCACCCCTCCACTTT CASSLTPLTGGNNSPLHF
TRBD1 TRBJ1-5 . TRBV19 TGTGCCAGTAGTGCCCCTTACAGGGGAACCCAGCCCCAGCATTTT CASSAPYRGTQPQHF
TRBD1 TRBJ2-5 . TRBV9 TGTGCCAGCAGCAGGGACAGGGAAGGAGAGACCCAGTACTTC CASSRDREGETQYF
TRBD1 TRBJ1-4 . TRBV5-6 TGTGCCAGCAGCTTGCGACAGGGTTATGAAAAACTGTTTTTT CASSLRQGYEKLFF
. TRBJ2-7 . TRBV19 TGTGCCAGTAGTATCTGGGCAGGGGCCTCCTACGAGCAGTACTTC CASSIWAGASYEQYF
. TRBJ1-5 . TRBV28 TGTGCCAGCACTACACGCAGTTGGGGCGATCAGCCCCAGCATTTT CASTTRSWGDQPQHF
TRBD1 TRBJ1-1 . TRBV5-8 TGTGCCAGCAGGGCCCCCGGGACAGCGAACACTGAAGCTTTCTTT CASRAPGTANTEAFF
TRBD1 TRBJ1-6 . TRBV15 TGTGCCACCAGCAGGGACAGGGGGACGGGGTCACCCCTCCACTTT CATSRDRGTGSPLHF
TRBD1 TRBJ1-2 . TRBV18 TGTGCCAGCTCACCCGACAGGGAGGCGGATGGCTACACCTTC CASSPDREADGYTF
. TRBJ1-1 . TRBV11-2 TGTGCCAGCAGCTTAGACCCTATGAACACTGAAGCTTTCTTT CASSLDPMNTEAFF
. TRBJ1-1 . TRBV7-9 TGTGCCAGCAGCCCCGGTGATTTGGTAACTGAAGCTTTCTTT CASSPGDLVTEAFF
. TRBJ2-7 . TRBV29-1 TGCAGCGCTGGGGACACTCACGAGCAGTACTTC CSAGDTHEQYF
TRBD2 TRBJ2-3 . TRBV9 TGTGCCAGCAGCGACCTCGGACTAGCGGGAGGCACAGATACGCAGTATTTT CASSDLGLAGGTDTQYF
. TRBJ2-1 . TRBV3-1/TRBV3-2 TGTGCCAGCAGCCAAGAACCTCAGTTCTACAATGAGCAGTTCTTC CASSQEPQFYNEQFF
. TRBJ1-6 . TRBV19 TGTGCCAGTACCAACCCAGGGCGTAATTCACCCCTCCACTTT CASTNPGRNSPLHF